One sample yielded the 25 T cell receptor beta chains listed below, sequenced in a study of blood T cell repertoires in COVID-19. Sequencing used immunoSEQ multiplex PCR; TCRdb keeps in-frame clones, though not all of them. The repertoire consists of some 240,000 clones, with over 70% occurring once and the leading ten covering about 10%. The specimen sequenced was peripheral blood. The receptors derive from a woman aged 70 to 79 with COVID-19, enrolled during active disease.

The chain couples TRBV5-6 to TRBJ2-1, with D unresolved. Trimming left V 1 base short and J 8 bases short, with 7 bases between. This CDR3 is built from 12 residues. In germline, CDR1 is SGHDT, CDR2 YYEEEE. As DNA, the CDR3 is TGTGCCAGCAGCTTGACCGCGTATGAGCAGTTCTTC. Its protein product is CASSLTAYEQFF. The complete variable domain, with remaining parts taken from reference TRBV5-6 and TRBJ2-1, reads DAGVTQSPTHLIKTRGQQVTLRCSPKSGHDTVSWYQQALGQGPQFIFQYYEEEERQRGNFPDRFSGHQFPNYSSELNVNALLLGDSALYLCASSLTAYEQFFGPGTRLTVL.

The rearrangement joins TRBV19 to TRBJ2-7; TRBD2 aligns across 9 bases. The V and J ends lost 3 bases and 6 bases, in that order; junction bases with no gene match: 15. CDR1 is LNHDA, CDR2 SQIVND, per germline (reference sequence). This CDR3 comprises 17 residues. The CDR3 protein is CASSILAGGLSLTEQYF. DNA of the CDR3: TGTGCCAGTAGTATCTTGGCGGGAGGGCTCTCTCTCACCGAGCAGTACTTC. The full variable domain, its missing parts supplied by reference TRBV19 and TRBJ2-7, is DGGITQSPKYLFRKEGQNVTLSCEQNLNHDAMYWYRQDPGQGLRLIYYSQIVNDFQKGDIAEGYSVSREKKESFPLTVTSAQKNPTAFYLCASSILAGGLSLTEQYFGPGTRLTVT.

The chain uses TRBV27 and TRBJ2-3, with 8 bases fitting TRBD2. CDR1 is MNHEY, CDR2 SMNVEV, per germline (reference sequence). CDR3 length equals 14 residues. V lost 2 bases, J lost 5 bases, and 3 bases stayed unmatched. CDR3 sequence reads: CASSLMSGRDTQYF. CDR3 nucleotide sequence: TGTGCCAGCAGTTTAATGAGCGGGAGAGATACGCAGTATTTT.

The chain links TRBV5-4 to TRBJ1-4, with TRBD1 matching over 7 bases. CDR1 is SGHNT, CDR2 YYREEE, per germline (reference sequence). V lost 1 base, J lost 8 bases, and 5 bases stayed unmatched. The CDR3 has 14 residues. The CDR3: CASSLRGGREKLFF. CDR3 DNA sequence: TGTGCCAGCAGCTTGAGAGGGGGCCGGGAAAAACTGTTTTTT.

The rearrangement uses TRBV3-1 (or the pseudogene TRBV3-2) and TRBJ2-7; D is perhaps TRBD1 (6 bases). V lost 5 bases and J 2 bases, leaving 10 bases between the germline ends. Per the germline V gene, CDR1 is LGHDT and CDR2 is YNNKEL (reference sequence). This CDR3 has 13 residues. CDR3 sequence reads: CASSLGQPYEQYF. CDR3 sequence (DNA): TGTGCCAGCAGCTTAGGACAGCCCTACGAGCAGTACTTC.

The CDR3 here is CASSDSFEAFF. The CDR3, as DNA: TGTGCCAGCAGTGATAGTTTCGAAGCTTTCTTT. This chain uses TRBV6-1 with TRBJ1-1; D remains unclear. Trimming removed 3 bases at V and 8 bases at J, with 7 bases between. This CDR3 region has 11 residues. The germline V gene encodes CDR1 MNHNS and CDR2 SASEGT.

As concerns this clone: The sample carries other DNA sequences with the same CDR3. The chain carries TRBV5-1 and TRBJ2-1; D unclear. Germline V gene lookup returns CDR1 SGHRS and CDR2 YFSETQ. Trimming took 3 bases from V and 7 from J, leaving 8 bases between them. This CDR3 has 12 amino acids. CDR3 protein: CASSSRANEQFF. CDR3 nucleotide sequence: TGCGCCAGCAGCTCCAGAGCGAATGAGCAGTTCTTC.

A few counts support this clone. The CDR3 sequence is CASSRSRTSGISSYEQYF. The CDR3 nucleotides read TGCGCCAGCAGCCGGAGCCGGACTAGCGGAATTAGCTCCTACGAGCAGTACTTC. V usage is TRBV5-1 and J usage is TRBJ2-7; 10 bases match TRBD2. CDR1 SGHRS and CDR2 YFSETQ come from the germline V gene. V lost 4 bases to trimming and J lost 0 bases; unmatched junction nucleotides: 13. The CDR3 runs to 18 residues.

The CDR3 sequence is CASSPARPPAEQYF. In nucleotides, the CDR3 is TGTGCCAGCAGCCCCGCTAGGCCCCCTGCCGAGCAGTACTTC. This chain joins TRBV6-5 and TRBJ2-7, with D unresolved. The CDR3 extends over 14 amino acids. Germline V lookup: CDR1 MNHEY, CDR2 SVGAGI. Trimming shortened V by 6 bases and J by 6 bases, and 18 bases separated the two germline ends.

This chain links TRBV7-9 with TRBJ2-7; no firm D call. The CDR3 sequence is 13 residues long. The germline CDR1 and CDR2 sequences are SEHNR and FQNEAQ (reference sequence). V was clipped by 2 bases and J by 4 bases, with 9 bases between them. CDR3 in DNA: TGTGCCAGCAGCTTAAGTCAGTATTACGAGCAGTACTTC. Translation gives CASSLSQYYEQYF.

This chain connects TRBV28 to TRBJ2-2, with 9 positions matching TRBD2. CDR1 is MDHEN and CDR2 is SYDVKM in the germline V gene. J lost 14 bases, V lost 6 bases, and 7 bases had no gene match. CDR3 length: 12 residues. CDR3 loop: CASSPSGRNLFF. As DNA, the CDR3 is TGTGCCAGCAGCCCAAGCGGGAGGAATCTGTTTTTT. The variable domain in full, with the rest retrieved from reference TRBV28 and TRBJ2-2, is DVKVTQSSRYLVKRTGEKVFLECVQDMDHENMFWYRQDPGLGLRLIYFSYDVKMKEKGDIPEGYSVSREKKERFSLILESASTNQTSMYLCASSPSGRNLFFGEGSRLTVL.

This clone has a single count. The gene calls are TRBV7-9 and TRBJ2-3; possibly TRBD2 for D (5 bases). CDR1 is SEHNR, CDR2 FQNEAQ, per germline (reference sequence). The CDR3 runs 15 residues. The V end was cut by 5 bases, the J end by 0 bases, with 12 bases between. CDR3 bases: TGTGCCAGCAGCCTCGGACTGGCGAGCACAGATACGCAGTATTTT. It specifies CASSLGLASTDTQYF.

This CDR3 is CASSRATSGRADTQYF. CDR3 sequence (DNA): TGTGCCAGCAGCCGGGCCACTAGCGGGAGAGCGGATACGCAGTATTTT. This chain connects TRBV3-1 (or the pseudogene TRBV3-2) to TRBJ2-3; TRBD2 matches 11 bases. This CDR3 comprises 16 residues. V dropped 4 bases and J dropped 6; count of bases not matched to a gene: 9. Germline CDR1 is LGHDT and CDR2 is YNNKEL (reference sequence).

The V gene is TRBV24-1, the J gene TRBJ2-3; D is possibly TRBD1 (6 bases). Germline V gives CDR1 KGHDR, CDR2 SFDVKD. Trimming removed 4 bases at V and 1 base at J, with 11 bases between. CDR3 length equals 15 residues. CDR3 DNA sequence: TGTGCCACCAGTGACCGACAGGTAGGCACAGATACGCAGTATTTT. This translates into CATSDRQVGTDTQYF.

This clone has just one count. Other nucleotide sequences in the sample specify the same CDR3. As DNA, the CDR3 is TGTGCCAGCAGTAATGGACAGTACACTGAAGCTTTCTTT. Amino acid sequence: CASSNGQYTEAFF. V gene TRBV6-2 or TRBV6-3 combines with J gene TRBJ1-1; tentative D call: TRBD1 (6 bases). Per germline, CDR1 MNHEY and CDR2 SVGEGT. This CDR3 contains 13 residues. V lost 5 bases, J lost 3 bases, and 10 bases lay in between.

The V call is TRBV11-3, the J call TRBJ1-2, with 8 bases fitting TRBD1. CDR1 is SGHNT, CDR2 YENEEA, per germline. Trimming took 3 bases from V and 5 from J; bases not matched to a gene: 8. The CDR3 totals 15 residues. CDR3 DNA sequence: TGTGCCAGCAGCTTCGGAGCGGACAGGGTGTATGGCTACACCTTC. Amino acids: CASSFGADRVYGYTF.

The chain links TRBV19 to TRBJ2-1; 10 bases fit TRBD2. CDR1 is LNHDA, CDR2 SQIVND, per germline (reference sequence). The length of the CDR3 is 13 residues. V gave up 5 bases and J gave up 11 bases; unmatched junction bases: 6. CDR3 region: CASSPAGGPKQFF. CDR3 sequence (DNA): TGTGCCAGTAGTCCAGCGGGAGGGCCTAAGCAGTTCTTC.

The CDR3 bases are TGCGCCAGCAGTCGGAGCGGGAGTCCAAGTGAGCAGTTCTTC. It specifies CASSRSGSPSEQFF. The rearrangement joins TRBV4-1 to TRBJ2-1; 8 positions agree with TRBD2. The CDR3 consists of 14 residues. Looked up from germline, CDR1 is MGHRA and CDR2 is YSYEKL. The V segment lost 6 bases and the J segment 9 bases; nucleotides outside the gene matches: 10.

The chain has TRBV29-1 and TRBJ2-7; D gene uncertain. The germline V and J ends were trimmed by 6 bases and 1 base, with 13 bases remaining between them. The CDR3 spans 13 residues. Looked up from germline, CDR1 is SQVTM and CDR2 is ANQGSEA. The CDR3 region has the DNA TGCAGCGTGTCGGCGGTAAGGTCCTACGAGCAGTACTTC. Its translation is CSVSAVRSYEQYF.

J is TRBJ2-7 and V is TRBV19, with 7 nucleotides matching TRBD2. This CDR3 is built from 15 residues. The V gene end was trimmed by 1 base and the J gene end by 3 bases; junction bases not matched to a gene: 6. Germline-derived CDR1 and CDR2 are LNHDA and SQIVND (reference sequence). CDR3 sequence (DNA): TGTGCCAGTAGTATAGCCCTAGCGGTGGGCTACGAGCAGTACTTC. Encoded protein: CASSIALAVGYEQYF. The whole variable domain, remainder taken from reference TRBV19 and TRBJ2-7, is DGGITQSPKYLFRKEGQNVTLSCEQNLNHDAMYWYRQDPGQGLRLIYYSQIVNDFQKGDIAEGYSVSREKKESFPLTVTSAQKNPTAFYLCASSIALAVGYEQYFGPGTRLTVT.

The J gene is TRBJ1-3, the V gene TRBV28; tentatively, D is TRBD1 (6 bases). The CDR3 is made up of 13 amino acids. Trimming shortened V by 5 bases and J by 8 bases, and 13 bases separated the two germline ends. Germline loops: CDR1 MDHEN, CDR2 SYDVKM. The CDR3 sequence: CASSTGQVDTIYF. The CDR3 DNA reads as TGTGCCAGCAGTACGGGACAAGTGGACACCATATATTTT.

The chain recombines TRBV11-2 with TRBJ2-3, with 12 positions matching TRBD2. CDR1 and CDR2 (germline): SGHAT, FQNNGV. The junction had 6 bases not matched to a gene; V was cut back by 4 bases and J by 4 bases. The CDR3 sequence is 16 residues long. CDR3 protein: CASSWASGRAADTQYF. The CDR3 DNA is TGTGCCAGCAGCTGGGCTAGCGGGAGGGCCGCAGATACGCAGTATTTT. The whole variable domain, remainder taken from reference TRBV11-2 and TRBJ2-3, is EAGVAQSPRYKIIEKRQSVAFWCNPISGHATLYWYQQILGQGPKLLIQFQNNGVVDDSQLPKDRFSAERLKGVDSTLKIQPAKLEDSAVYLCASSWASGRAADTQYFGPGTRLTVL.

The rearrangement joins TRBV2 to TRBJ1-5, with unresolved D. V dropped 6 bases and J dropped 0 bases, with 6 bases sitting between them. The CDR3 is made up of 13 amino acids. Per germline, CDR1 SNHLY and CDR2 FYNNEI. The chain's CDR3 is CASSLDSNQPQHF. CDR3 coding DNA: TGTGCCAGCAGCCTAGATAGCAATCAGCCCCAGCATTTT.

This rearrangement joins TRBV18 to TRBJ1-1; 8 bases line up with TRBD1. V shed 2 bases, J shed 3 bases, and the junction held 8 bases outside the gene matches. The length of the CDR3 is 16 residues. Germline CDR1 is KGHSH and CDR2 is LQKENI. CDR3 sequence (DNA): TGTGCCAGCTCACCAGGCAGGGGGCAATCGGACACTGAAGCTTTCTTT. This gives the protein CASSPGRGQSDTEAFF.

This clone was picked up a small number of times. This chain joins TRBV12-5 and TRBJ2-3; 8 bases map to TRBD2. The germline V gene encodes CDR1 LGHNT and CDR2 FRNRAP. This CDR3 comprises 17 residues. The junction had 8 bases not matched to a gene; V was cut back by 2 bases and J by 1 base. As DNA, the CDR3 is TGTGCTAGTGGTTTGACGAAAGGGCGGGGGGGCACAGATACGCAGTATTTT. Translation gives CASGLTKGRGGTDTQYF.